Listed here are 14 T cell receptor beta chains from one sample, sequenced in a study of identical twins. A single record per CDR3 protein comes from TCRdb applying MiXCR to the 5' RACE reads. The table has around 490,000 distinct CDR3 sequences, 14% seen once. These sequences were also reported in another study, on yellow fever vaccine responses in identical twins.

Sequenced: CD4+ T cells sorted from blood. These receptors all stem from a woman aged 18-29 years in good health.

This clonotype was seen a handful of times. CDR3 sequence (DNA): TGTGCCAGCAGTTTATGGGACTTTTCCTACGAGCAGTACTTC. As protein: CASSLWDFSYEQYF. V and J are TRBV28 and TRBJ2-7; a possible D gene is TRBD2 (5 bases). The germline V and J ends were trimmed by 0 bases and 1 base, with 7 bases remaining between them. This CDR3 is 14 amino acids long. Germline V lookup: CDR1 MDHEN, CDR2 SYDVKM.

Only a few counts were recorded for this clonotype. The CDR3 loop is CASSGTGIYNEQFF. In DNA form, the CDR3 reads TGTGCCAGCAGTGGGACAGGGATCTACAATGAGCAGTTCTTC. The chain is built from TRBV2 and TRBJ2-1; 8 bases map to TRBD1. CDR1 and CDR2 (germline): SNHLY, FYNNEI. The CDR3 spans 14 residues. Trimming at V came to 4 bases and at J to 3 bases, leaving 2 bases not matched to a gene.

This chain uses TRBV20-1 with TRBJ2-3; D not resolved. CDR1 is DFQATT, CDR2 SNEGSKA, per germline (reference sequence). V shed 5 bases and J shed 9 bases, with 12 bases lying between them. The CDR3 has 11 residues. CDR3 in DNA: TGCAGTGCTCCCGCGCGTAGCACGCAGTATTTT. Protein product: CSAPARSTQYF.

The rearrangement links TRBV18 to TRBJ1-5, with D maybe TRBD1 (5 bases). This CDR3 comprises 16 residues. Germline assignment: CDR1 KGHSH and CDR2 LQKENI. Trimming left V 2 bases short and J 6 bases short, with 17 bases between. DNA of the CDR3: TGTGCCAGCTCACCAAGGGAAAACAGCGGGGGTCAGCCCCAGCATTTT. Translation: CASSPRENSGGQPQHF.

This clonotype has only a few counts. The CDR3 DNA reads as TGCAGCGTTAACGAGGGGAACATTCAGTACTTC. Amino acids: CSVNEGNIQYF. The chain joins TRBV29-1 to TRBJ2-4; D may match TRBD1 or TRBD2 (5 bases each). The germline V and J ends were trimmed by 5 bases and 7 bases, with 9 bases remaining between them. The CDR3 totals 11 residues. Germline assignment: CDR1 SQVTM and CDR2 ANQGSEA.

This clonotype was observed many times. The chain carries TRBV12-3 or TRBV12-4 and TRBJ2-2, with D maybe TRBD2 (6 bases). Trimming stripped 3 bases from V and 2 bases from J, with 16 bases between. This CDR3 is 17 amino acids long. The CDR3 nucleotides are TGTGCCAGCAGTTTTCCCCCCGGGGGACTTAACACCGGGGAGCTGTTTTTT. This gives the protein CASSFPPGGLNTGELFF.

The genes are TRBV20-1 and TRBJ1-2, with D unclear. This CDR3 comprises 12 residues. Trimming pared 2 bases from V and 2 bases from J, leaving 6 bases between. In germline, CDR1 is DFQATT, CDR2 SNEGSKA (reference sequence). This chain's CDR3 is CSARPGNYGYTF. The CDR3 bases are TGCAGTGCTAGACCCGGCAACTATGGCTACACCTTC.

This clonotype was detected only a few times. The genes are TRBV20-1 and TRBJ2-3; D remains ambiguous. CDR3 length: 12 residues. V dropped 4 bases and J dropped 4 bases, with 9 bases sitting between them. The V gene's germline CDR1 is DFQATT and CDR2 SNEGSKA (reference sequence). The DNA for the CDR3 is TGCAGTGCTAACGGCGGCGCAGATACGCAGTATTTT. This translates into CSANGGADTQYF.

This clonotype was counted many times. The rearrangement joins TRBV5-6 to TRBJ2-1, with TRBD1 as a possible D gene (5 bases). The CDR3 totals 15 residues. From germline, CDR1 is SGHDT and CDR2 YYEEEE. Deletions cut 1 base from V and 7 bases from J, with 15 bases between. The CDR3 reads CASSLNRVRENEQFF. CDR3 coding DNA: TGTGCCAGCAGCTTGAATCGTGTCAGGGAAAATGAGCAGTTCTTC. Full variable domain (remainder filled in from reference TRBV5-6 and TRBJ2-1): DAGVTQSPTHLIKTRGQQVTLRCSPKSGHDTVSWYQQALGQGPQFIFQYYEEEERQRGNFPDRFSGHQFPNYSSELNVNALLLGDSALYLCASSLNRVRENEQFFGPGTRLTVL.

This clonotype was recorded a few times. The chain is built from TRBV7-2 and TRBJ2-1; the D gene could be TRBD1 or TRBD2 (5 bases each). The CDR3 sequence is 12 residues long. Between the trimmed V and J ends, which lost 1 base and 10 bases, there was a span of 8 bases. Germline V gives CDR1 SGHTA, CDR2 FQGNSA. The CDR3 DNA reads as TGTGCCAGCAGCTTAGTTTGGGGGGAGCAGTTCTTC. This gives the protein CASSLVWGEQFF.

This clonotype was picked up many times. V gene TRBV12-3 or TRBV12-4 combines with J gene TRBJ2-2; D is ambiguous. Trimming stripped 7 bases from V and 4 bases from J, with 19 bases between. The CDR3 totals 16 residues. The CDR3 region is CASTETVSWSTGELFF. CDR3 DNA sequence: TGTGCCAGCACCGAGACCGTTAGCTGGAGCACCGGGGAGCTGTTTTTT.

This clonotype was detected ten times or more. The rearrangement joins TRBV27 to TRBJ2-7; a weak D match, TRBD1 (6 bases). CDR1 and CDR2 (germline): MNHEY, SMNVEV (reference sequence). The CDR3 contains 14 residues. Deletions cut 0 bases from V and 3 bases from J, with 9 bases between. The CDR3 is CASSLSGQNYEQYF. The CDR3 bases are TGTGCCAGCAGTTTATCCGGACAGAACTACGAGCAGTACTTC.

This clonotype was observed a handful of times. This rearrangement joins TRBV4-1 to TRBJ2-1; TRBD2 matches at 8 bases. This CDR3 region has 15 residues. The V segment lost 4 bases and the J segment 3 bases; nucleotides outside the gene matches: 5. The germline V gene encodes CDR1 MGHRA and CDR2 YSYEKL. The CDR3 DNA is TGCGCCAGCAGCCCAGCGGGGGAGATCTACAATGAGCAGTTCTTC. It specifies CASSPAGEIYNEQFF.

This clonotype showed up many times. The V gene is TRBV7-8, the J gene TRBJ2-7; D gene uncertain. V was pared by 2 bases and J by 2 bases, with 7 bases between. CDR3 size: 13 residues. Germline V gene lookup returns CDR1 SGHVS and CDR2 FQNEAQ. The CDR3 spells CASSLQIPYEQYF. Written as DNA, the CDR3 is TGTGCCAGCAGCTTACAGATCCCCTACGAGCAGTACTTC.